This entry lists 4 T cell receptor beta chains sequenced from one sample in a study of cytomegalovirus exposure and HLA in healthy donors. Amplification used 60 Vbeta primers and 13 Jbeta primers. The data were produced by immunoSEQ multiplex PCR, yet TCRdb's version contains in-frame clones alone and is incomplete. Of over 150,000 clones in the sample, about four fifths were seen once. Sequencing used PBMCs. The source is a man aged 25-45 years in good health and CMV-seropositive.

The chain employs TRBV27 and TRBJ2-3; tentative D call: TRBD2 (5 bases). V lost 7 bases, J lost 5 bases, and 16 bases lay in between. Germline V CDR1 and CDR2: MNHEY, SMNVEV (reference sequence). CDR3 size: 14 residues. The CDR3 spells CASTLLGHEDTQYF. The CDR3 nucleotides are TGTGCCAGCACCTTACTAGGCCACGAAGATACGCAGTATTTT.

The rearrangement links TRBV18 to TRBJ2-1, with 11 bases lining up with TRBD1. J was trimmed by 7 bases and V by 6 bases; bases with no gene match: 11. Germline CDR1 is KGHSH and CDR2 is LQKENI. The CDR3 is 16 residues long. The CDR3 DNA follows: TGTGCCAGCTCGCGACGGACAGGGGGCTTGGTTAATGAGCAGTTCTTC. Translating it yields CASSRRTGGLVNEQFF.

The chain uses TRBV5-1 and TRBJ2-7; 8 bases fit TRBD2. Germline V lookup: CDR1 SGHRS, CDR2 YFSETQ. This CDR3 spans 15 amino acids. V lost 2 bases, J lost 7 bases, and 11 bases stayed unmatched. The CDR3 region is CASSFRTGGPGEQYF. CDR3 in DNA: TGCGCCAGCAGCTTTCGTACGGGAGGGCCAGGTGAGCAGTACTTC.

This clone was seen only once. CDR3 sequence: CASSGRAGTDTQYF. CDR3 DNA sequence: TGTGCCAGCAGCGGTCGGGCGGGGACAGATACGCAGTATTTT. The rearrangement links TRBV7-6 to TRBJ2-3, with a possible D match to TRBD2 (6 bases). CDR1 is SGHVS and CDR2 is FNYEAQ in the germline V gene. The CDR3 is 14 residues long. Between the trimmed V and J ends, which lost 5 bases and 3 bases, there was a span of 12 bases. The full variable domain, its missing parts supplied by reference TRBV7-6 and TRBJ2-3, is GAGVSQSPRYKVTKRGQDVALRCDPISGHVSLYWYRQALGQGPEFLTYFNYEAQQDKSGLPNDRFSAERPEGSISTLTIQRTEQRDSAMYRCASSGRAGTDTQYFGPGTRLTVL.